What follows are 17 T cell receptor beta chains derived from one specimen sequenced in a study of beta chain features in type 1 diabetes. Reverse transcription of all isolated RNA meant that expressed TCRB transcripts were sequenced. Profiled with immunoSEQ multiplex PCR; TCRdb holds only in-frame clones, not every one. The sample holds 810,000 or so clones, under 20% seen once. Sequenced sample: naive CD4+ T cells from blood. These receptors all come from a woman aged 18 to 35 in good health.

V and J are TRBV6-5 and TRBJ2-3; the D gene is possibly TRBD2 (5 bases). The CDR3 has 15 residues. Germline V CDR1 and CDR2: MNHEY, SVGAGI. The V and J ends lost 0 bases and 4 bases respectively, with 11 bases between them. The CDR3 coding sequence is TGTGCCAGCAGTTACTCGTTTTCTAGCCCAGATACGCAGTATTTT. The encoded protein is CASSYSFSSPDTQYF.

This clone occurred a few times. V and J are TRBV5-1 and TRBJ1-1, with D maybe TRBD1 (5 bases). Germline V gene lookup returns CDR1 SGHRS and CDR2 YFSETQ. V was cut by 0 bases and J by 4 bases, with 13 bases left in between. The length of the CDR3 is 15 residues. The chain's CDR3 is CASSLDDPGRTEAFF. CDR3 nucleotides: TGCGCCAGCAGCTTGGATGATCCAGGGCGCACTGAAGCTTTCTTT.

At least ten counts were recorded for this clone. J is TRBJ2-1 and V is TRBV23-1; D is perhaps TRBD1 or TRBD2 (5 bases each). TRBV23-1 is an open reading frame, and its role is uncertain. The CDR3 spans 16 residues. Trimming removed 0 bases at V and 8 bases at J, with 17 bases between. The chain's CDR3 is CASSQSVGDLLDEQFF. The DNA of the CDR3 is TGCGCCAGCAGTCAATCAGTAGGGGACCTCCTTGATGAGCAGTTCTTC.

The rearrangement links TRBV7-9 to TRBJ2-2; a possible D gene is TRBD1 (5 bases). V was pared by 2 bases and J by 6 bases, with 7 bases between. The CDR3 has 13 residues. The germline V gene encodes CDR1 SEHNR and CDR2 FQNEAQ (reference sequence). The CDR3 loop is CASSLQTAGELFF. CDR3 in DNA: TGTGCCAGCAGCTTACAGACAGCCGGGGAGCTGTTTTTT. The entire variable domain, with the rest obtained from reference TRBV7-9 and TRBJ2-2, is as follows: DTGVSQNPRHKITKRGQNVTFRCDPISEHNRLYWYRQTLGQGPEFLTYFQNEAQLEKSRLLSDRFSAERPKGSFSTLEIQRTEQGDSAMYLCASSLQTAGELFFGEGSRLTVL.

Remarks on this clone: Other nucleotide sequences from this sample produce the same CDR3. The chain has TRBV5-1 and TRBJ1-1, with D uncertain. The CDR3 is 11 amino acids. Germline CDR1 reads SGHRS; CDR2 reads YFSETQ. V was shortened by 3 bases and J by 2 bases, with 2 bases between the two germline ends. CDR3 DNA: TGCGCCAGCAGCTCCAACACTGAAGCTTTCTTT. Amino acid sequence: CASSSNTEAFF.

The J gene is TRBJ2-1, the V gene TRBV19, with D perhaps matching TRBD2 (5 bases). The CDR3 covers 16 residues. The ends were cut back, 5 bases at V and 7 bases at J, with 21 bases in the middle. Per germline, CDR1 LNHDA and CDR2 SQIVND (reference sequence). The CDR3 DNA is TGTGCCAGTAGTCCTGCCCGGTCCCCAGGCGGGAATGAGCAGTTCTTC. Encoded protein: CASSPARSPGGNEQFF.

This clone has only a few counts. The chain employs TRBV5-1 and TRBJ2-1, with 13 bases aligning to TRBD2. Germline V gene data show CDR1 as SGHRS and CDR2 as YFSETQ. V shed 3 bases and J 0 bases; nucleotides not matched to a gene: 9. CDR3 size: 19 residues. CDR3 amino acids: CASSSPGTSGASSYNEQFF. CDR3 sequence (DNA): TGCGCCAGCAGCTCCCCGGGGACTAGCGGGGCCAGCTCCTACAATGAGCAGTTCTTC.

There are a few counts of this clone. This rearrangement joins TRBV20-1 to TRBJ2-3; D ambiguous. Germline V gene sequence: CDR1 DFQATT, CDR2 SNEGSKA (reference sequence). V lost 4 bases and J lost 3, with 5 bases in between. The CDR3 loop spans 11 amino acids. In nucleotides, the CDR3 is TGCAGTGCTACTAAGACAGATACGCAGTATTTT. This codes for CSATKTDTQYF.

The chain recombines TRBV7-3 with TRBJ2-1; no reliable D call. Germline V gives CDR1 SGHTA, CDR2 FQGTGA. This CDR3 has 13 amino acids. Trimming shortened V by 2 bases and J by 6 bases, and 8 bases separated the two germline ends. CDR3 amino acids: CASSLLGSNEQFF. CDR3 coding DNA: TGTGCCAGCAGCTTACTGGGAAGCAATGAGCAGTTCTTC.

This clone occurred a few times. The V gene is TRBV6-6, the J gene TRBJ1-1; D unclear. The V and J ends lost 7 bases and 0 bases respectively, with 9 bases between them. CDR3 size: 13 residues. Germline V CDR1 and CDR2: MNHNY, SVGAGI (reference sequence). The CDR3 is CASMGSMNTEAFF. CDR3 DNA sequence: TGTGCCAGCATGGGCAGTATGAACACTGAAGCTTTCTTT.

Here the CDR3 reads CASSTRTRGMGNEQFF. CDR3 nucleotide sequence: TGTGCCAGCAGCACCCGGACCCGCGGGATGGGGAATGAGCAGTTCTTC. This rearrangement joins TRBV5-4 to TRBJ2-1, with D perhaps matching TRBD2 (6 bases). Germline CDR1 reads SGHNT; CDR2 reads YYREEE (reference sequence). This CDR3 contains 16 residues. V lost 4 bases and J 7 bases, leaving 21 bases between the germline ends.

The rearrangement uses TRBV7-8 and TRBJ1-1; D not resolved. Trimming left V 1 base short and J 4 bases short, with 7 bases between. Looked up from germline, CDR1 is SGHVS and CDR2 is FQNEAQ. This CDR3 is 13 amino acids long. The CDR3 spells CASSLGEGTEAFF. CDR3 sequence (DNA): TGTGCCAGCAGCTTAGGAGAGGGCACTGAAGCTTTCTTT.

This clone was observed a few times. The rearrangement joins TRBV6-5 to TRBJ2-5; D is unresolved. Deletions cut 0 bases from V and 0 bases from J, with 5 bases between. This CDR3 spans 14 amino acids. The germline gives CDR1 MNHEY, CDR2 SVGAGI. CDR3 residues: CASSYSRHQETQYF. The CDR3 DNA sequence: TGTGCCAGCAGTTACTCCAGGCACCAAGAGACCCAGTACTTC.

The V and J genes are TRBV7-9 and TRBJ2-3, with unresolved D. Germline V gene data show CDR1 as SEHNR and CDR2 as FQNEAQ (reference sequence). The CDR3 sequence is 12 residues long. V was cut by 5 bases and J by 5 bases, with 8 bases left in between. CDR3 region: CASSGQGDTQYF. The CDR3 region has the DNA TGTGCCAGCAGCGGGCAAGGAGATACGCAGTATTTT. Based on the CDR3 plus reference TRBV7-9 and TRBJ2-3, the full variable domain is DTGVSQNPRHKITKRGQNVTFRCDPISEHNRLYWYRQTLGQGPEFLTYFQNEAQLEKSRLLSDRFSAERPKGSFSTLEIQRTEQGDSAMYLCASSGQGDTQYFGPGTRLTVL.

In this sample, this clone turned up a few times. The genes are TRBV9 and TRBJ2-3, with 11 bases lining up with TRBD1. Germline V CDR1 and CDR2: SGDLS, YYNGEE. The CDR3 is 15 amino acids. After removal of 0 bases from V and 4 bases from J, the junction contained 1 base not matched to a gene. CDR3 loop: CASSVGGQGADTQYF. The CDR3 nucleotides read TGTGCCAGCAGCGTAGGGGGACAGGGGGCAGATACGCAGTATTTT.

This clone was recorded a few times. Written as DNA, the CDR3 is TGTGCCAGTAGCGCTGGAGGGAGTGAAAAACTGTTTTTT. Its translation: CASSAGGSEKLFF. This rearrangement joins TRBV19 to TRBJ1-4; no clear D gene. The V gene's germline CDR1 is LNHDA and CDR2 SQIVND (reference sequence). V was pared by 6 bases and J by 7 bases, with 12 bases between. The length of the CDR3 is 13 residues.

This clone was detected only a few times. Other nucleotide sequences from this sample produce the same CDR3. The chain recombines TRBV18 with TRBJ2-3, with 9 bases aligning to TRBD1. V was pared by 6 bases and J by 5 bases, with 6 bases of the junction left unmatched. The length of the CDR3 is 14 residues. Germline CDR1 is KGHSH and CDR2 is LQKENI. CDR3 in DNA: TGTGCCAGCTCGCCGGGACAGGGCCGAGATACGCAGTATTTT. Translating gives CASSPGQGRDTQYF.